The rows below give T cell receptor beta chains drawn from one sample of a study of OX40 agonist ivuxolimab in advanced cancers. Assay: immunoSEQ multiplex PCR; the TCRdb copy retains only in-frame clones and omits some. Of 45,000 or so clones listed, roughly 86% are singletons. The source material was CD4+ or CD8+ T cells sorted from blood, sampled in a trial of the OX40 agonist ivuxolimab. Receptors were obtained from an adult with an advanced solid tumor such as melanoma, head and neck, liver or kidney cancer. Both conserved end residues are part of each CDR3. A D gene is named only where the DNA matches it firmly. Clone size is given for some rows only: seen once, a few or many times, or a class if the clone is expanded.

size | D | J | V | CDR3 | DNA
. | TRBD1 | TRBJ1-1 | TRBV19 | CASRQGLSEAFF | TGTGCCAGCAGACAGGGGCTTTCGGAAGCTTTCTTT
. | . | TRBJ2-7 | TRBV6-5 | CASSYSILAMQYF | TGTGCCAGCAGTTACTCGATCCTTGCGATGCAGTACTTC
. | . | TRBJ1-1 | TRBV28 | CASSPLEETGNTEAFF | TGTGCCAGCAGCCCCCTTGAGGAAACAGGGAACACTGAAGCTTTCTTT
few | . | TRBJ1-1 | TRBV19 | CASTLPGHSRNTEAFF | TGTGCCAGTACCTTACCCGGACACTCCCGGAACACTGAAGCTTTCTTT
. | . | TRBJ2-7 | TRBV5-4 | CASSLEVRGSGSYEQYF | TGTGCCAGCAGCTTGGAAGTCCGTGGGAGCGGGTCCTACGAGCAGTACTTC
. | TRBD2 | TRBJ2-1 | TRBV30 | CAWKSSGKAEQFF | TGTGCCTGGAAGAGTAGCGGGAAGGCGGAGCAGTTCTTC
. | TRBD2 | TRBJ2-2 | TRBV29-1 | CSVGSQLGGDTGELFF | TGCAGCGTTGGTTCCCAGCTGGGAGGGGATACCGGGGAGCTGTTTTTT
. | . | TRBJ2-7 | TRBV9 | CASSVAMGDSYEQYF | TGTGCCAGCAGCGTAGCTATGGGGGACTCCTACGAGCAGTACTTC
. | . | TRBJ2-2 | TRBV5-4 | CASRDMPGELFF | TGTGCCAGCAGGGATATGCCCGGGGAGCTGTTTTTT
. | . | TRBJ1-1 | TRBV19 | CASSISGNTEAFF | TGTGCCAGTAGTATATCAGGGAACACTGAAGCTTTCTTT
. | TRBD1 | TRBJ2-7 | TRBV28 | CASSFRDRDYEQYF | TGTGCCAGCAGTTTCCGGGACAGAGACTACGAGCAGTACTTC
. | . | TRBJ1-5 | TRBV6-6 | CASSYGGGNQPQHF | TGTGCCAGCAGTTACGGGGGGGGCAATCAGCCCCAGCATTTT
. | . | TRBJ2-7 | TRBV27 | CASSLGTGSYEQYF | TGTGCCAGCAGTCTCGGGACGGGTTCCTACGAGCAGTACTTC
. | . | TRBJ2-1 | TRBV30 | CAWSVLGVEQFF | TGTGCCTGGAGTGTACTCGGGGTTGAGCAGTTCTTC
. | . | TRBJ2-2 | TRBV7-9 | CASSASGTSPGLGELFF | TGTGCCAGCAGCGCTTCCGGGACCTCGCCCGGTCTCGGGGAGCTGTTTTTT
. | TRBD2 | TRBJ2-1 | TRBV7-7 | CASSWGLAEDYNEQFF | TGTGCTAGCAGCTGGGGACTAGCGGAGGACTACAATGAGCAGTTCTTC
once | . | TRBJ1-3 | TRBV9 | CASSPRGEVGNTIYF | TGTGCCAGCAGCCCAAGGGGGGAGGTGGGAAACACCATATATTTT
. | . | TRBJ2-1 | TRBV6-1 | CASIRRSGTYNEQFF | TGTGCCAGCATCCGAAGGTCGGGGACCTACAATGAGCAGTTCTTC